One and the same sample provided the 24 T cell receptor beta chains below, sequenced in a study of spatial heterogeneity in lung cancer. General study results and limits: Tumors with more nonsynonymous mutations had more expanded intratumoral alpha and beta TCRs.

Their antigens remain unidentified. Each CDR3 protein gets one entry after TCRdb re-called the 5' RACE reads with MiXCR. The table lists several thousand distinct CDR3 sequences, around 14% of them singletons. As to time point: sample taken at primary tumor resection. This sample comprised lung tumor tissue, obtained at surgery. These receptors were collected from a female donor with early-stage non-small cell lung cancer.

This clonotype showed up many times. The library was built for alpha chains, so this beta chain is an off-target read and its size means little. This rearrangement joins TRBV13 to TRBJ2-2, with TRBD2 identical over 11 bases. This CDR3 has 17 residues. CDR1 and CDR2 (germline): PRHDT, FYEKMQ (reference sequence). With V trimmed by 2 bases and J by 4 bases, 6 bases remained unmatched. The CDR3 is CASSLTLAGGRTGELFF. CDR3 bases: TGTGCCAGCAGCTTAACCCTAGCGGGGGGCCGCACCGGGGAGCTGTTTTTT.

This clonotype is medium-sized within its sample. A library prepared for alpha chains yielded this beta chain as an off-target read; its size is of little meaning. This chain joins TRBV3-1 and TRBJ1-6; 7 bases are a match to TRBD1. The V segment lost 6 bases and the J segment 11 bases; nucleotides outside the gene matches: 13. Germline-derived CDR1 and CDR2 are LGHDT and YNNKEL (reference sequence). This CDR3 has 15 amino acids. CDR3 sequence reads: CASSRDSLQGAPLHF. The CDR3 region has the DNA TGTGCCAGCAGTCGGGACAGCCTTCAGGGAGCACCCCTCCACTTT.

This clonotype was recorded many times. This beta chain represents an off-target read in a library built for alpha chains; its size is of limited meaning. J is TRBJ2-1 and V is TRBV11-2; possible D gene TRBD2, 5 bases. Trimming shortened V by 4 bases and J by 6 bases, and 7 bases separated the two germline ends. The CDR3 runs to 12 residues. Germline V gives CDR1 SGHAT, CDR2 FQNNGV. The CDR3 protein is CASSSAGNEQFF. The CDR3 nucleotides are TGTGCCAGCAGCTCGGCGGGCAATGAGCAGTTCTTC.

This clonotype qualifies as medium-sized. For a library built for alpha chains, this beta chain is a stray read; little rests on its size. V is TRBV6-2 or TRBV6-3 and J is TRBJ2-7, with 7 nucleotides matching TRBD2. Per germline, CDR1 MNHEY and CDR2 SVGEGT. V lost 8 bases and J lost 2; bases outside the gene matches: 6. The CDR3 covers 13 residues. CDR3 nucleotides: TGTGCCAGCGCAGCGGGGCTTACCTACGAGCAGTACTTC. Amino acids: CASAAGLTYEQYF.

By share, this clonotype counts as medium-sized. A library made for alpha chains picked up this beta chain off target, so its size means little. This chain links TRBV5-6 with TRBJ2-7; D unclear. Germline values: CDR1 SGHDT, CDR2 YYEEEE. Trimming pared 4 bases from V and 2 bases from J, leaving 13 bases between. The CDR3 length is 14 residues. The CDR3 loop is CASSRNRAPYEQYF. CDR3 DNA sequence: TGTGCCAGCAGCCGGAACCGAGCGCCCTACGAGCAGTACTTC.

By sample share, this clonotype is medium-sized. This beta chain is off target for a library built for alpha chains, so its abundance means little. This chain joins TRBV5-5 and TRBJ1-1, with TRBD1 identical over 8 bases. The V gene end was trimmed by 4 bases and the J gene end by 3 bases; junction bases not matched to a gene: 5. The germline gives CDR1 SGHKS, CDR2 YYEKEE (reference sequence). This CDR3 is 14 amino acids long. CDR3 DNA sequence: TGTGCCAGCAGCCGTACAGGGGGTCACACTGAAGCTTTCTTT. Translation: CASSRTGGHTEAFF.

This clonotype showed up many times. Since it is a stray read in a library aimed at alpha chains, this beta chain has a size that is not meaningful. The genes are TRBV3-1 and TRBJ2-1, with 8 bases aligning to TRBD2. The CDR3 is 15 amino acids. The germline gives CDR1 LGHDT, CDR2 YNNKEL (reference sequence). Trimming cost V 6 bases and J 4 bases; bases outside gene matches: 8. As DNA, the CDR3 is TGTGCCAGCAGGAGCCTTGCGGGGGGTTACAATGAGCAGTTCTTC. This translates into CASRSLAGGYNEQFF.

By proportion, this clonotype is medium-sized. This beta chain represents an off-target read in a library built for alpha chains; its size is of limited meaning. This chain connects TRBV7-9 to TRBJ1-2; tentative D call: TRBD1 (5 bases). CDR3 size: 13 residues. V was clipped by 5 bases and J by 4 bases, with 11 bases between them. Germline V gives CDR1 SEHNR, CDR2 FQNEAQ (reference sequence). The CDR3 DNA reads as TGTGCCAGCAGCACCGGACAACGCTATGGCTACACCTTC. Amino acids: CASSTGQRYGYTF.

Ten or more counts support this clonotype. This beta chain is an unintended read in a library built for alpha chains; its size means little. The V gene is TRBV5-1, the J gene TRBJ2-3; 11 bases are shared with TRBD2. The J segment lost 5 bases and the V segment lost 2 bases, leaving 7 bases of the junction unmatched. CDR3 length: 16 residues. Germline V gene sequence: CDR1 SGHRS, CDR2 YFSETQ. The CDR3 DNA reads TGCGCCAGCAGCTTAGAGACTAGCGGGGTAGAAGATACGCAGTATTTT. Protein product: CASSLETSGVEDTQYF.

This clonotype is medium-sized by share. A library made for alpha chains picked up this beta chain off target, so its size means little. The genes are TRBV28 and TRBJ1-2; TRBD1 matches 7 bases. The V and J ends lost 6 bases and 2 bases, in that order; junction bases with no gene match: 3. Germline CDR1 is MDHEN and CDR2 is SYDVKM. CDR3 size: 13 residues. The CDR3 nucleotides are TGTGCCAGCAGAGACAGGGCCAACTATGGCTACACCTTC. Translating gives CASRDRANYGYTF.

The table lists this clonotype with many counts. The library was prepared for alpha chains; this beta chain is a stray read, so its frequency means little. This chain connects TRBV28 to TRBJ2-5, with D perhaps TRBD1 or TRBD2 (5 bases each). In germline, CDR1 is MDHEN, CDR2 SYDVKM. The V end was cut by 3 bases, the J end by 4 bases, with 12 bases between. The CDR3 is 14 amino acids. CDR3 region: CASSFWGKLETQYF. CDR3 in DNA: TGTGCCAGCAGTTTCTGGGGGAAGCTAGAGACCCAGTACTTC.

This clonotype is labeled as medium-sized. This beta chain represents an off-target read in a library built for alpha chains; its size is of limited meaning. The chain combines TRBV5-1 with TRBJ2-1; 10 bases agree with TRBD1. The V segment lost 4 bases and the J segment 15 bases; nucleotides outside the gene matches: 7. The germline V gene encodes CDR1 SGHRS and CDR2 YFSETQ. This CDR3 comprises 12 residues. DNA for the CDR3: TGCGCCAGCAGCCGGGACAGGGGCCGGTTGTTCTTC. Translating gives CASSRDRGRLFF.

Worth noting for this clonotype: Being off target in a library aimed at alpha chains, this beta chain has a size of little meaning. V and J are TRBV7-9 and TRBJ1-2; no firm D call. This CDR3 contains 15 residues. V was trimmed by 4 bases and J by 5 bases, leaving 17 bases between them. CDR1 and CDR2 from the germline V gene are SEHNR and FQNEAQ (reference sequence). Here the CDR3 reads CASSSISMNGYGYTF. CDR3 coding DNA: TGTGCCAGCAGCTCAATTTCTATGAACGGTTATGGCTACACCTTC.

This clonotype is medium-sized within its sample. As an off-target read in a library built for alpha chains, this beta chain has a frequency of little significance. CDR3 protein: CASSFGGRVSTDTQYF. The CDR3 region has the DNA TGTGCCAGCAGTTTTGGGGGGAGGGTTAGCACAGATACGCAGTATTTT. V is TRBV28 and J is TRBJ2-3; 7 bases match TRBD2. This CDR3 is built from 16 residues. V gave up 3 bases and J gave up 0 bases; unmatched junction bases: 6. Germline V gene sequence: CDR1 MDHEN, CDR2 SYDVKM.

This clonotype is termed hyperexpanded. This beta chain is an off-target read within a library intended for alpha chains, so its frequency means little. The chain links TRBV10-3 to TRBJ2-1; the match to TRBD1 covers 8 bases. This CDR3 has 15 residues. After removal of 8 bases from V and 7 bases from J, the junction contained 13 bases not matched to a gene. The germline V gene has CDR1 ENHRY and CDR2 SYGVKD. CDR3 nucleotide sequence: TGTGCCATCGGGACAGGAAAGGTGGGCACGAATGAGCAGTTCTTC. Its translation is CAIGTGKVGTNEQFF.

This clonotype was seen at least ten times. Because the library targeted alpha chains, this beta chain is an off-target read whose size means little. V and J are TRBV9 and TRBJ2-5; D may correspond to TRBD1 or TRBD2 (5 bases each). Germline CDR1 is SGDLS and CDR2 is YYNGEE. Between the trimmed V and J ends, which lost 0 bases and 4 bases, there was a span of 13 bases. CDR3 length: 15 amino acids. CDR3 sequence: CASSVVGAGRETQYF. DNA of the CDR3: TGTGCCAGCAGCGTAGTTGGGGCGGGTCGAGAGACCCAGTACTTC.

This clonotype was seen many times. The library was designed around alpha chains, so this beta chain is a stray read whose abundance carries little weight. V is TRBV6-1 and J is TRBJ2-7; the D gene is possibly TRBD1 (5 bases). CDR3 length: 13 residues. Trimming took 8 bases from V and 0 from J, leaving 11 bases between them. Germline V gene lookup returns CDR1 MNHNS and CDR2 SASEGT. Here the CDR3 reads CASPRARSYEQYF. As DNA, the CDR3 is TGTGCCAGCCCCAGGGCCCGCTCCTACGAGCAGTACTTC.

By share, this clonotype ranks as medium-sized. This beta chain is a stray read from a library made for alpha chains; its abundance is not meaningful. The chain links TRBV12-3 or TRBV12-4 to TRBJ1-2, with D possibly being TRBD1 (6 bases). This CDR3 is 15 amino acids long. The V end lost 7 bases, the J end lost 0 bases, and 15 bases lay between the germline ends. The CDR3 DNA is TGTGCCAGCAACCAAAGAGGGGGATCTAACTATGGCTACACCTTC. Amino acid sequence: CASNQRGGSNYGYTF.

This clonotype was seen repeatedly, ten times or more. A library prepared for alpha chains yielded this beta chain as an off-target read; its size is of little meaning. The rearrangement links TRBV6-5 to TRBJ1-5, with D hard to call. Per the germline V gene, CDR1 is MNHEY and CDR2 is SVGAGI. Trimming removed 5 bases at V and 4 bases at J, with 15 bases between. The CDR3 extends over 15 amino acids. CDR3 nucleotides: TGTGCCAGCAGTCCGTGGCCGAGGATGAATCAGCCCCAGCATTTT. Translating gives CASSPWPRMNQPQHF.

In the case of this clonotype: Little can be read into the size of this beta chain, an off-target read in a library designed for alpha chains. V gene TRBV11-3 combines with J gene TRBJ2-3; D ambiguous. This CDR3 has 14 amino acids. V gave up 2 bases and J gave up 4 bases, with 10 bases separating them. Germline CDR1 SGHNT, CDR2 YENEEA. The CDR3 protein is CASSLYESADTQYF. CDR3 in DNA: TGTGCCAGCAGCTTATATGAGTCTGCAGATACGCAGTATTTT.

This clonotype was picked up many times. This beta chain is a stray sequence in a library constructed for alpha chains; its clone size is not meaningful. This chain uses TRBV28 with TRBJ1-3; D unresolved. The germline gives CDR1 MDHEN, CDR2 SYDVKM. This CDR3 spans 16 amino acids. Trimming pared 5 bases from V and 1 base from J, leaving 15 bases between. CDR3 DNA sequence: TGTGCCAGCAGTCTACATACCCGTAGGTCTGGAAACACCATATATTTT. It encodes CASSLHTRRSGNTIYF.

This clonotype is medium-sized (0.01 to 0.1%) within its sample. Because the library targeted alpha chains, this beta chain is an off-target read whose size means little. This rearrangement joins TRBV12-3 or TRBV12-4 to TRBJ1-3; no clear D. V was trimmed by 6 bases and J by 0 bases, leaving 9 bases between them. The CDR3 spans 14 residues. CDR3 sequence reads: CASRNLGSGNTIYF. The CDR3 DNA sequence: TGTGCCAGCAGGAACCTAGGCTCTGGAAACACCATATATTTT.

This clonotype was observed many times. The library was designed around alpha chains, so this beta chain is a stray read whose abundance carries little weight. The chain carries TRBV20-1 and TRBJ1-4; 9 bases are shared with TRBD1. The CDR3 is 14 residues long. J gave up 8 bases and V 3 bases, and 7 bases lay outside the gene matches. The V gene's germline CDR1 is DFQATT and CDR2 SNEGSKA (reference sequence). CDR3 nucleotides: TGCAGTGCTAGCCCGGGACAGGGAGGGGAAAAACTGTTTTTT. This translates into CSASPGQGGEKLFF.

This clonotype came up many times. This beta chain came through as a stray read in a library set up for alpha chains, and its size says little. The V call is TRBV20-1, the J call TRBJ2-5, with D uncertain. V dropped 7 bases and J dropped 2 bases, with 8 bases sitting between them. CDR1 and CDR2 (germline): DFQATT, SNEGSKA (reference sequence). The CDR3 extends over 11 amino acids. The CDR3 bases are TGCAGTGGATTACAGCAAGAGACCCAGTACTTC. Translated: CSGLQQETQYF.